The clone carrying this T cell receptor beta chain came up once. Its antigen is not known. Produced via immunoSEQ multiplex PCR; TCRdb's table is partial and in-frame only. The repertoire consists of about 41,000 clones, with over 75% occurring once and the leading ten covering roughly 6.3%. This entry is derived from a study of brain T cells in children with intractable seizures. Overall study findings and caveats: Clones missing pre-surgery may reflect undersampling of that blood sample. HCMV serostatus was not known, and viral specificity came from CDR3 similarity only.

Surgery cases with the highest brain T cell transcript signatures were chosen for sequencing. At least one anti-epileptic drug was given before surgery. CDR3 length equals 18 residues. J was trimmed by 4 bases and V by 3 bases; bases with no gene match: 12. The germline gives CDR1 LNHNV, CDR2 YYDKDF (reference sequence). The TCR comes from a girl aged 2-10 years with tuberous sclerosis and intractable seizures. The chain uses TRBV15 and TRBJ1-5, with 10 nucleotides matching TRBD1. This specimen consisted of peripheral blood, obtained at surgery. The CDR3 DNA follows: TGTGCCACCAGCAGGGGTGGGACAGGGGCGCCCGTTAATCAGCCCCAGCATTTT. Protein sequence: CATSRGGTGAPVNQPQHF.